Presented here are 13 T cell receptor beta chains from one specimen sequenced in a study of blood T cell repertoires in COVID-19. The repertoire was sequenced with immunoSEQ multiplex PCR; TCRdb's copy has only in-frame clones and lacks some. Of about 220,000 clones listed, 70% to 90% are singletons. The material sequenced was PBMCs or T cells enriched from blood (not recorded which). The receptors here all came from a woman in her thirties or forties with acute COVID-19.

J is TRBJ1-5 and V is TRBV25-1; TRBD1 agrees at 7 bases. The germline gives CDR1 MGHDK, CDR2 SYGVNS. The junction had 11 bases not matched to a gene; V was cut back by 3 bases and J by 0 bases. This CDR3 has 18 residues. The CDR3 DNA sequence: TGTGCCAGCAGTGATTCATCAGGGGGTCGGTATAGCAATCAGCCCCAGCATTTT. This translates into CASSDSSGGRYSNQPQHF.

V usage is TRBV18 and J usage is TRBJ1-3, with 9 bases that match TRBD1. CDR3 length: 17 amino acids. With V trimmed by 2 bases and J by 2 bases, 7 bases remained unmatched. Germline V gene lookup returns CDR1 KGHSH and CDR2 LQKENI. CDR3 in DNA: TGTGCCAGCTCACCATACGACAGGGGGAACGCTGGAAACACCATATATTTT. It yields the protein CASSPYDRGNAGNTIYF.

V and J are TRBV7-9 and TRBJ2-7; no clear D gene. The CDR3 consists of 12 residues. Trimming left V 1 base short and J 4 bases short, with 5 bases between. Germline assignment: CDR1 SEHNR and CDR2 FQNEAQ (reference sequence). DNA for the CDR3: TGTGCCAGCAGCTTAGGAGATTACGAGCAGTACGTC. Translation gives CASSLGDYEQYV.

V and J are TRBV11-2 and TRBJ1-3; no clear D gene. Trimming removed 8 bases at V and 0 bases at J, with 11 bases between. The CDR3 is 14 residues long. Germline CDR1 is SGHAT and CDR2 is FQNNGV. CDR3: CASGRELSGNTIYF. CDR3 nucleotide sequence: TGTGCCAGCGGTCGGGAGCTCTCTGGAAACACCATATATTTT.

This clone showed up just once. The chain is built from TRBV27 and TRBJ1-4; a weak D match, TRBD1 (6 bases). Germline V lookup: CDR1 MNHEY, CDR2 SMNVEV (reference sequence). The V gene lost 5 bases and the J gene lost 0 bases, with 13 bases spanning the gap. This CDR3 has 16 residues. The CDR3 nucleotides read TGTGCCAGCAGTACCGGGACAACGGCAACTAATGAAAAACTGTTTTTT. The encoded protein is CASSTGTTATNEKLFF.

This clone was observed a single time. The chain is built from TRBV29-1 and TRBJ1-1, with TRBD1 matching over 7 bases. CDR1 and CDR2 (germline): SQVTM, ANQGSEA. The CDR3 spans 11 residues. With V trimmed by 8 bases and J by 6 bases, 6 bases remained unmatched. The CDR3 loop is CSSGDSAEAFF. The DNA for the CDR3 is TGCAGCTCAGGGGACAGCGCTGAAGCTTTCTTT.

V and J are TRBV11-2 and TRBJ2-3, with 12 bases fitting TRBD1. The V segment lost 5 bases and the J segment 5 bases; nucleotides outside the gene matches: 11. Germline V gene sequence: CDR1 SGHAT, CDR2 FQNNGV. CDR3 length equals 17 residues. The CDR3 loop is CASSRGGTGGFVDTQYF. For the CDR3, the DNA is TGTGCCAGCAGCCGGGGCGGGACAGGGGGCTTCGTAGATACGCAGTATTTT. Looking up the rest from reference TRBV11-2 and TRBJ2-3 gives the full variable domain: EAGVAQSPRYKIIEKRQSVAFWCNPISGHATLYWYQQILGQGPKLLIQFQNNGVVDDSQLPKDRFSAERLKGVDSTLKIQPAKLEDSAVYLCASSRGGTGGFVDTQYFGPGTRLTVL.

The chain is built from TRBV7-9 and TRBJ1-1; 9 bases map to TRBD1. J lost 4 bases, V lost 7 bases, and 19 bases had no gene match. The CDR3 is made up of 18 amino acids. The germline gives CDR1 SEHNR, CDR2 FQNEAQ (reference sequence). CDR3 in amino acids: CASKLRKTGGTGTTEAFF. CDR3 nucleotide sequence: TGTGCCAGCAAACTCAGAAAGACCGGGGGGACAGGGACCACTGAAGCTTTCTTT.

The V call is TRBV5-1, the J call TRBJ1-1; D is unclear. Germline V gene data show CDR1 as SGHRS and CDR2 as YFSETQ. The CDR3 is made up of 14 amino acids. Trimming pared 0 bases from V and 6 bases from J, leaving 12 bases between. The CDR3 DNA reads TGCGCCAGCAGCTTGGCCCCGGCTAGTGCTGAAGCTTTCTTT. Protein: CASSLAPASAEAFF.

In this sample, this clone turned up once. The chain joins TRBV9 to TRBJ2-1, with 11 positions matching TRBD2. V trimming: 3 bases; J trimming: 10 bases; junction bases outside the gene matches: 9. This CDR3 is built from 15 residues. Germline CDR1 SGDLS, CDR2 YYNGEE. Here the CDR3 reads CASSDIAGGPVEQFF. In nucleotides, the CDR3 is TGTGCCAGCAGCGACATAGCGGGGGGGCCTGTGGAGCAGTTCTTC.

This chain links TRBV7-8 with TRBJ1-2, with 7 bases aligning to TRBD1. Germline V gives CDR1 SGHVS, CDR2 FQNEAQ. V lost 5 bases and J lost 6; bases outside the gene matches: 9. The CDR3 runs to 14 residues. This CDR3 reads CASSLLDRLDGYTF. The CDR3, as DNA: TGTGCCAGCAGCCTCCTGGACAGGCTGGATGGCTACACCTTC. Based on the CDR3 plus reference TRBV7-8 and TRBJ1-2, the full variable domain is GAGVSQSPRYKVAKRGQDVALRCDPISGHVSLFWYQQALGQGPEFLTYFQNEAQLDKSGLPSDRFFAERPEGSVSTLKIQRTQQEDSAVYLCASSLLDRLDGYTFGSGTRLTVV.

The chain combines TRBV6-5 with TRBJ1-5, with a possible D match to TRBD1 (5 bases). V lost 4 bases and J lost 7, with 17 bases in between. Looked up from germline, CDR1 is MNHEY and CDR2 is SVGAGI. This CDR3 is 15 amino acids long. The CDR3 sequence: CASSSTGGLGQPQHF. Written as DNA, the CDR3 is TGTGCCAGCAGTTCTACGGGGGGGTTAGGACAGCCCCAGCATTTT.

The chain links TRBV6-9 to TRBJ1-5; the D gene is possibly TRBD1 (6 bases). The V gene's germline CDR1 is MNHGY and CDR2 SVAAGI. The CDR3 is 16 amino acids. The ends were cut back, 4 bases at V and 0 bases at J, with 13 bases in the middle. CDR3 bases: TGTGCCAGCAGTTCGCACAGGGACCATAGCAATCAGCCCCAGCATTTT. Its protein product is CASSSHRDHSNQPQHF.